This is a list of T cell receptor beta chains from one sample in a study of early T cells in non-severe SARS-CoV-2 infection. TCRdb reprocessed the 5' RACE reads via MiXCR and lists one record per CDR3 protein. Altogether some 67,000 distinct CDR3 sequences are present, roughly an eighth being singletons, with the ten largest covering approximately 5.2%. Sequencing was performed on whole blood. The receptors were gathered from an adult who was a healthcare worker with PCR-confirmed SARS-CoV-2 infection or an uninfected control (not recorded which). CDR3s include the opening cysteine and the closing phenylalanine or tryptophan. D genes are given only for firm matches. Size tells how often a clone was seen (once, few, many) or the class of an expanded clone, and some rows leave it out.

V	size	J	length	D	CDR3	DNA
TRBV2	many	TRBJ2-7	13	-	CASKNLRVFGQYF	TGTGCCAGCAAGAACCTGAGGGTCTTCGGGCAGTACTTC
TRBV29-1	many	TRBJ2-1	16	TRBD2	CSAARTSGRSYNEQFF	TGCAGCGCTGCTCGGACTAGCGGGAGATCCTACAATGAGCAGTTCTTC
TRBV27	few	TRBJ2-1	14	-	CASSKGRQRDEQFF	TGTGCCAGCAGTAAGGGACGGCAAAGGGATGAGCAGTTCTTC
TRBV7-9	many	TRBJ2-2	16	-	CASSPPDSQVLGELFF	TGTGCCAGCAGCCCCCCGGACTCACAGGTTCTCGGGGAGCTGTTTTTT
TRBV29-1	few	TRBJ2-5	15	-	CSVESPGVFQETQYF	TGCAGCGTTGAAAGTCCAGGGGTGTTCCAAGAGACCCAGTACTTC
TRBV12-1	few	TRBJ1-2	15	-	CASSFVQGDNYGYTF	TGTGCCAGCAGCTTTGTGCAGGGAGATAACTATGGCTACACCTTC
TRBV29-1	few	TRBJ2-7	12	TRBD1	CSVGQGVREQYF	TGCAGCGTTGGCCAGGGGGTGCGGGAGCAGTACTTC
TRBV5-1	few	TRBJ2-7	12	-	CASRSATREQYF	TGCGCCAGCAGGTCCGCGACGCGCGAGCAGTACTTC
TRBV28	-	TRBJ2-3	14	-	CASSFGQPTDTQYF	TGTGCCAGCAGTTTTGGACAACCCACAGATACGCAGTATTTT
TRBV5-1	many	TRBJ2-1	18	TRBD2	CASSSLGLAGASYNEQFF	TGCGCCAGCAGCTCCCTGGGACTAGCGGGAGCCTCCTACAATGAGCAGTTCTTC
TRBV18	many	TRBJ1-1	12	-	CASKGQNTEAFF	TGTGCCAGCAAGGGACAGAACACTGAAGCTTTCTTT
TRBV19	-	TRBJ2-2	14	-	CASSIPLMGGELFF	TGTGCCAGTAGTATACCGCTAATGGGCGGGGAGCTGTTTTTT
TRBV6-5	many	TRBJ2-5	15	TRBD1	CASSYRPGQAETQYF	TGTGCCAGCAGTTACCGACCGGGACAGGCAGAGACCCAGTACTTC
TRBV5-1	few	TRBJ2-6	17	-	CASSWDSDYSGANVLTF	TGCGCCAGCAGCTGGGACTCTGATTACTCTGGGGCCAACGTCCTGACTTTC
TRBV6-6	-	TRBJ2-5	12	-	CASSYEQETQYF	TGTGCCAGCAGTTACGAACAAGAGACCCAGTACTTC
TRBV3-1	-	TRBJ2-5	19	TRBD2	CASSQDRAGGAFMFETQYF	TGTGCCAGCAGCCAAGACAGAGCGGGAGGCGCATTTATGTTCGAGACCCAGTACTTC
TRBV7-8	many	TRBJ2-1	13	-	CASSAELANEQFF	TGTGCCAGCAGCGCTGAACTAGCTAATGAGCAGTTCTTC
TRBV7-8	-	TRBJ2-5	14	-	CASSLGGGRETQYF	TGTGCCAGCAGCTTAGGGGGAGGTCGGGAGACCCAGTACTTC
TRBV6-4	-	TRBJ2-3	16	-	CASSAQAGMGTDTQYF	TGTGCCAGCAGTGCGCAGGCAGGGATGGGCACAGATACGCAGTATTTT
TRBV10-2	-	TRBJ2-5	14	TRBD1	CASSWTGHQETQYF	TGCGCCAGCAGCTGGACAGGGCATCAAGAGACCCAGTACTTC
TRBV4-2	-	TRBJ2-7	18	TRBD1	CASSQDVTKGRGPGEQYF	TGTGCCAGCAGCCAAGATGTCACTAAGGGCAGGGGGCCGGGAGAGCAGTACTTC
TRBV9	few	TRBJ2-7	14	TRBD1	CASSPDGQAYEQYF	TGTGCCAGCAGCCCGGACGGACAGGCCTACGAGCAGTACTTC
TRBV10-3	-	TRBJ1-2	10	-	CAVGAGGYTF	TGTGCCGTGGGAGCTGGGGGCTACACCTTC
TRBV7-6	many	TRBJ1-2	18	-	CASSPTYKGRKTNYGYTF	TGTGCCAGCAGCCCAACATATAAGGGACGGAAGACTAACTATGGCTACACCTTC
TRBV20-1	-	TRBJ2-7	15	TRBD1	CSARDGRQGVGEQYF	TGCAGTGCTAGAGATGGGAGACAGGGGGTAGGCGAGCAGTACTTC
TRBV3-1	-	TRBJ1-1	14	TRBD1	CASSPRDREPVAFF	TGTGCCAGCAGCCCCCGGGACAGGGAACCTGTAGCTTTCTTT
TRBV10-3	-	TRBJ1-2	14	TRBD1	CAIRTDRGLDGYTF	TGTGCCATCAGAACCGACAGGGGGTTAGATGGCTACACCTTC
TRBV14	few	TRBJ2-6	16	-	CASSQDDAPGANVLTF	TGTGCCAGCAGCCAAGACGACGCACCTGGGGCCAACGTCCTGACTTTC
TRBV7-6	-	TRBJ2-1	15	-	CVSSSQPSSYNEQFF	TGTGTCAGCAGCTCACAGCCGAGCTCCTACAATGAGCAGTTCTTC
TRBV30	many	TRBJ2-2	14	TRBD1	CAWDGQGWTGELFF	TGTGCCTGGGATGGACAGGGTTGGACCGGGGAGCTGTTTTTT
TRBV27	-	TRBJ1-4	14	TRBD1	CASTSTGGREKLFF	TGTGCCAGCACCTCCACAGGGGGTCGCGAAAAACTGTTTTTT
TRBV28	many	TRBJ1-4	15	TRBD1	CASSSRTGTNEKLFF	TGTGCCAGCAGTTCGAGGACAGGGACTAATGAAAAACTGTTTTTT
TRBV3-1	many	TRBJ2-7	12	-	CASSRRGNEQYF	TGTGCCAGCAGCCGCCGGGGCAACGAGCAGTACTTC